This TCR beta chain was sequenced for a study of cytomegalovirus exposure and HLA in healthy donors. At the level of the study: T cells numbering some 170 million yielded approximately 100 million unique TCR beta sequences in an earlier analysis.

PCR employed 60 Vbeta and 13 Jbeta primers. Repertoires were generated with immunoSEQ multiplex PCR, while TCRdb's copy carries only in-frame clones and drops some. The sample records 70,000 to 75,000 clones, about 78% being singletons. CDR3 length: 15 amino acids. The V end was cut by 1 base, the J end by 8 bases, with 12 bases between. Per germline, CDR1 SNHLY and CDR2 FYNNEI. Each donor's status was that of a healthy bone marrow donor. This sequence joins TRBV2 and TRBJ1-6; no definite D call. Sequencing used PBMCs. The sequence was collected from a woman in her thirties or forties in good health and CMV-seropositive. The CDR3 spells CASSEVRAGHSPLHF. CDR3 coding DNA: TGTGCCAGCAGTGAAGTGAGGGCAGGCCATTCACCCCTCCACTTT.